These 6 T cell receptor beta chains were sequenced from one sample in a study of T-cell memory formation after mild COVID-19. TCRdb called the 5' RACE reads again in MiXCR, with one record for every CDR3 protein. This sample carries roughly 280,000 distinct CDR3 sequences, roughly 15% of them seen once, and the ten largest clones take roughly 22%. Sequenced: PBMCs or a T cell subset sorted from them (not recorded which). These receptor sequences come from a man aged 18 to 29 who had mild COVID-19 (a few samples of this study predate the infection). Cell type and time point are not known.

J is TRBJ2-1 and V is TRBV7-8; D is perhaps TRBD1 (5 bases). Germline V gene sequence: CDR1 SGHVS, CDR2 FQNEAQ. The CDR3 has 15 residues. Trimming left V 4 bases short and J 2 bases short, with 12 bases between. CDR3 sequence (DNA): TGTGCCAGCAGCTCCAGCCGGACAACCTACAATGAGCAGTTCTTC. Translated, it gives CASSSSRTTYNEQFF.

The rearrangement links TRBV5-1 to TRBJ1-2, with D possibly matching TRBD1 (6 bases). The CDR3 runs to 14 residues. V gave up 4 bases and J gave up 7 bases, with 17 bases separating them. Germline V gives CDR1 SGHRS, CDR2 YFSETQ. DNA for the CDR3: TGCGCCAGCAGCCCCCCATCCCCAGGGGCTGGCTACACCTTC. Translation gives CASSPPSPGAGYTF.

The chain employs TRBV11-1 and TRBJ2-1; no definite D call. CDR1 SGHAT and CDR2 FQDESV come from the germline V gene (reference sequence). The CDR3 has 14 residues. V was clipped by 3 bases and J by 3 bases, with 9 bases between them. The CDR3 nucleotides read TGTGCCAGCAGCTTTAGAGGAAACTACAATGAGCAGTTCTTC. Residues: CASSFRGNYNEQFF. Drawing the rest from reference TRBV11-1 and TRBJ2-1, the complete variable domain is EAEVAQSPRYKITEKSQAVAFWCDPISGHATLYWYRQILGQGPELLVQFQDESVVDDSQLPKDRFSAERLKGVDSTLKIQPAELGDSAMYLCASSFRGNYNEQFFGPGTRLTVL.

This clonotype was seen a few times. This rearrangement joins TRBV25-1 to TRBJ1-2, with TRBD1 matching over 7 bases. The junction had 7 bases not matched to a gene; V was cut back by 6 bases and J by 6 bases. The CDR3 contains 13 residues. Per germline, CDR1 MGHDK and CDR2 SYGVNS. CDR3 region: CASSLTGSDGYTF. The CDR3 nucleotides read TGTGCCAGCAGCCTGACAGGGTCCGATGGCTACACCTTC.

The table lists this clonotype with many counts. This chain uses TRBV29-1 with TRBJ2-3, with 9 bases matching TRBD1. The CDR3 sequence is 13 residues long. CDR1 SQVTM and CDR2 ANQGSEA come from the germline V gene. V lost 7 bases to trimming and J lost 4 bases; unmatched junction nucleotides: 6. This CDR3 is CSGRDREPDTQYF. The CDR3 DNA reads TGCAGCGGGCGGGACAGGGAACCAGATACGCAGTATTTT.

The rearrangement uses TRBV12-3 or TRBV12-4 and TRBJ1-1; 9 nucleotides line up with TRBD1. This CDR3 comprises 14 residues. Losses at the gene ends were 6 bases for V and 4 bases for J; bases not matched to a gene: 6. For the CDR3, the DNA is TGTGCCAGCAGAACCGGGACAGGGAGCACTGAAGCTTTCTTT. This gives the protein CASRTGTGSTEAFF.